Listed below are T cell receptor beta chains from one sample, sequenced in a study of beta chain features in type 1 diabetes. The repertoire was sequenced with immunoSEQ multiplex PCR; TCRdb's copy has only in-frame clones and lacks some. The sample has 120,000 or so clones, approximately 15% seen once. The specimen sequenced was central memory CD4+ T cells from blood. The receptors here all came from a man younger than 30 with type 1 diabetes. The CDR3 runs from the conserved cysteine through the conserved F or W. D genes are given only for firm matches. Part of the rows lack a size; the others show once, few, many or a class for expanded clones.

- | TRBJ2-1 | TRBV9 | - | TGTGCCAGCAGCGGGGGCGCGGACTCGCTCACCTACAATGAGCAGTTCTTC | CASSGGADSLTYNEQFF
TRBD1 | TRBJ2-7 | TRBV2 | many | TGTGCCAGCAGTGATGACAGGGATTATCGGTACTTC | CASSDDRDYRYF
- | TRBJ1-3 | TRBV15 | - | TGTGCCACCCGGGCGACCTACTCTGGAAACACCATATATTTT | CATRATYSGNTIYF
- | TRBJ2-3 | TRBV7-2 | few | TGTGCCAGCAGCTTGCTTCATGGCTTACCAACAGATACGCAGTATTTT | CASSLLHGLPTDTQYF
TRBD2 | TRBJ2-7 | TRBV5-8 | few | TGTGCCAGCAGCCTTAGCGGGAGGGCACGTCAAGAGCAGTACTTC | CASSLSGRARQEQYF
- | TRBJ1-1 | TRBV2 | - | TGTGCCAGCAGTGAAGTGTCAGACTACACTGAAGCTTTCTTT | CASSEVSDYTEAFF
TRBD1 | TRBJ1-2 | TRBV29-1 | - | TGCAGCGTTGAAGGTGGACAGGACTATGGCTACACCTTC | CSVEGGQDYGYTF
TRBD2 | TRBJ2-7 | TRBV28 | many | TGTGCCAGCAGACCACTCCGACTAGCGGACAGCTCCTACGAGCAGTACTTC | CASRPLRLADSSYEQYF
- | TRBJ1-1 | TRBV7-8 | - | TGTGCCAGCAGCTTACGAGCCCGTGGGCAGAGCACTGAAGCTTTCTTT | CASSLRARGQSTEAFF
- | TRBJ1-2 | TRBV7-2 | - | TGTGCCAGCAGCACCTCAGGATCACCTAACTATGGCTACACCTTC | CASSTSGSPNYGYTF
- | TRBJ2-7 | TRBV14 | - | TGTGCCAGCAGCCTCCTCGGCAGTTTGGATTACGAGCAGTACTTC | CASSLLGSLDYEQYF
TRBD1 | TRBJ2-3 | TRBV30 | - | TGTGCCTGGGGGACAGGCCAGGGCAATACGCAGTATTTT | CAWGTGQGNTQYF
- | TRBJ2-1 | TRBV7-2 | - | TGTGCCAGCAGCTTAGGCTTAGCGGCCGCCTACAATGAGCAGTTCTTC | CASSLGLAAAYNEQFF
TRBD1 | TRBJ1-1 | TRBV4-1 | - | TGCGCCAGCAGCCAAACAACCGGGACAGGGGCGACGAACACTGAAGCTTTCTTT | CASSQTTGTGATNTEAFF
- | TRBJ2-5 | TRBV6-1 | few | TGTGCCAGCATCCCGGGGCCGGGGGAGACCCAGTACTTC | CASIPGPGETQYF
- | TRBJ1-2 | TRBV27 | few | TGTGCCACCGCCCCCAGGGACCACTATGGCTACACCTTC | CATAPRDHYGYTF
TRBD2 | TRBJ2-1 | TRBV5-4 | few | TGTGCCAGCAGCTTGACGACGGGAGGCAATGAGCAGTTCTTC | CASSLTTGGNEQFF
- | TRBJ2-7 | TRBV21-1 | - | TGTGCCAGCAGCGAGGAGAGCTACGAGCAGTACTTC | CASSEESYEQYF
- | TRBJ1-5 | TRBV7-9 | - | TGTGCCAGCAGCGCAGCGTTGGGGGCGACCAATCAGCCCCAGCATTTT | CASSAALGATNQPQHF
TRBD2 | TRBJ2-3 | TRBV18 | - | TGTGCCAGCTCCCTCTGGACTAGCGTCAGCACAGATACGCAGTATTTT | CASSLWTSVSTDTQYF
TRBD1 | TRBJ2-3 | TRBV10-3 | few | TGTGCCGTCCAGACGGGACAGGGGGCAACAGATACGCAGTATTTT | CAVQTGQGATDTQYF
TRBD2 | TRBJ2-7 | TRBV5-4 | - | TGTGCCAGCAGCACAACATATTTCGCTAGCGGGCCCTACGAGCAGTACTTC | CASSTTYFASGPYEQYF
- | TRBJ2-5 | TRBV4-2 | - | TGTGCCAGCAGCCATAGGGGACACATACAAGAGACCCAGTACTTC | CASSHRGHIQETQYF
TRBD2 | TRBJ2-1 | TRBV14 | many | TGTGCCAGCAGCCAAGATTTACTAGCGGGGGTCGATGAGCAGTTCTTC | CASSQDLLAGVDEQFF
- | TRBJ2-1 | TRBV2 | - | TGTGCCAGCAATCCGAGGTCCTACAATGAGCAGTTCTTC | CASNPRSYNEQFF
- | TRBJ2-1 | TRBV2 | - | TGTGCCAGCAGGCAGCAGGGAGATGGCCACAATGAGCAGTTCTTC | CASRQQGDGHNEQFF
- | TRBJ2-3 | TRBV5-1 | few | TGCGCCAGCAGCTTGGGCCTTTCTGAGACAGATACGCAGTATTTT | CASSLGLSETDTQYF
TRBD2 | TRBJ2-3 | TRBV4-2 | many | TGTGCCAGCAGCCAAGGACTAGCTCGAGATACGCAGTATTTT | CASSQGLARDTQYF
- | TRBJ1-2 | TRBV6-5 | few | TGTGCCAGCGGTAGGGACGGGACCATCTATGGCTACACCTTC | CASGRDGTIYGYTF
- | TRBJ2-5 | TRBV5-4 | few | TGTGCCAGCAGTTATAGCACCGGGACGGGACAAGAGACCCAGTACTTC | CASSYSTGTGQETQYF
TRBD1 | TRBJ2-1 | TRBV4-1 | few | TGCGCCAGCAGCCAAGATAAGGGGGCTGGGGGCGATGAGCAGTTCTTC | CASSQDKGAGGDEQFF
- | TRBJ1-2 | TRBV18 | - | TGTGCCAGCTCCCGACCCGGGACACCAAACTATGGCTACACCTTC | CASSRPGTPNYGYTF
- | TRBJ2-1 | TRBV7-3 | - | TGTGCCAGCAGCTTAACAGGGACTCCTAACAGTGAGCAGTTCTTC | CASSLTGTPNSEQFF
TRBD2 | TRBJ2-1 | TRBV7-9 | few | TGTGCCAGCAGCCCCCCCGGACTAGCGGTAACTGAGCAGTTCTTC | CASSPPGLAVTEQFF
- | TRBJ1-1 | TRBV30 | few | TGTGCCTGCCTACAGGGCTCGTTTGAAGCTTTCTTT | CACLQGSFEAFF
- | TRBJ2-1 | TRBV30 | few | TGTGCCTGGAGTGCCCGGGACTCCCTGAACAATGAGCAGTTCTTC | CAWSARDSLNNEQFF
- | TRBJ2-3 | TRBV7-3 | few | TGTGCCAGCAGCTTAGGGCTAGAAAGCACAGATACGCAGTATTTT | CASSLGLESTDTQYF
- | TRBJ2-1 | TRBV27 | - | TGTGCCAGCAGTTCCTACTACCGGCCCTCGAGGACAAATTCCTACAATGAGCAGTTCTTC | CASSSYYRPSRTNSYNEQFF
- | TRBJ2-1 | TRBV7-9 | - | TGTGCCAGCAGCAGCCGGCTAGCCTACAATGAGCAGTTCTTC | CASSSRLAYNEQFF
- | TRBJ1-5 | TRBV28 | - | TGTGCCAGTATACAGGGAGGGAGCAATCAGCCCCAGCATTTT | CASIQGGSNQPQHF
TRBD1 | TRBJ2-6 | TRBV14 | - | TGTGCCAGCAGCCAACGGACAGGCTCTGGGGCCAACGTCCTGACTTTC | CASSQRTGSGANVLTF